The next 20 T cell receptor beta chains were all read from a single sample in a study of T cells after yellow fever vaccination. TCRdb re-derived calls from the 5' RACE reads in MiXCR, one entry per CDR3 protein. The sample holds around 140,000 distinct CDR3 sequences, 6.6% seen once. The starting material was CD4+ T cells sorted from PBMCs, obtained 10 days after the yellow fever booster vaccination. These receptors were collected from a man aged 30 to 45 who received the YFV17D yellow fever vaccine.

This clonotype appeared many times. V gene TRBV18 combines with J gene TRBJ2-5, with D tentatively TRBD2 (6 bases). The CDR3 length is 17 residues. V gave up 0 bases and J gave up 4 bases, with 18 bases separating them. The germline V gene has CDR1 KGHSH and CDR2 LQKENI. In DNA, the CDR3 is TGTGCCAGCTCACCACCGGAGGCGGGAAGGCACGGAGAGACCCAGTACTTC. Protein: CASSPPEAGRHGETQYF.

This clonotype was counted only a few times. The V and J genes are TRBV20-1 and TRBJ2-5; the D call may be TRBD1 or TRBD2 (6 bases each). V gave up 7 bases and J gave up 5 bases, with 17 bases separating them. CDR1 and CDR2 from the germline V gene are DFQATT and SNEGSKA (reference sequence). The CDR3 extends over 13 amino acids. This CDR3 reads CSGTTGGVETQYF. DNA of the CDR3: TGCAGTGGGACGACCGGGGGCGTCGAGACCCAGTACTTC.

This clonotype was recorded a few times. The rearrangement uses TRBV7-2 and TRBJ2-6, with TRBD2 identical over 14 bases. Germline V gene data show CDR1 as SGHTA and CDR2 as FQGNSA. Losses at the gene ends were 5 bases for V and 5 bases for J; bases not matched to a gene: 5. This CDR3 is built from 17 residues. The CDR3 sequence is CASSPGLAGVWANVLTF. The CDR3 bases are TGTGCCAGCAGCCCGGGACTAGCGGGAGTCTGGGCCAACGTCCTGACTTTC. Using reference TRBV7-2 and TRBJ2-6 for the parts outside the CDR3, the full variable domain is GAGVSQSPSNKVTEKGKDVELRCDPISGHTALYWYRQSLGQGLEFLIYFQGNSAPDKSGLPSDRFSAERTGGSVSTLTIQRTQQEDSAVYLCASSPGLAGVWANVLTFGAGSRLTVL.

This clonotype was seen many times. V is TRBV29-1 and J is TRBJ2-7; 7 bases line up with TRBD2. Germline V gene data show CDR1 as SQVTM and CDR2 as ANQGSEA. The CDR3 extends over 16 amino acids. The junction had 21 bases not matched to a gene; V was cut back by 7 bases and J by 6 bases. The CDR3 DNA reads TGCAGCGCTCTCTCTCGGTGGGAGGGTGGTTACGGCGAGCAGTACTTC. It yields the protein CSALSRWEGGYGEQYF.

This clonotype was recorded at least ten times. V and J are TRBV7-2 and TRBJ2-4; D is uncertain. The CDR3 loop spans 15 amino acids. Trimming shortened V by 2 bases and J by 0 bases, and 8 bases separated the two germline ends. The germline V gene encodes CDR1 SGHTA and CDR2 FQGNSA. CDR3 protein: CASSLQELAKNIQYF. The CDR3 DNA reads TGTGCCAGCAGCTTACAGGAGCTAGCCAAAAACATTCAGTACTTC. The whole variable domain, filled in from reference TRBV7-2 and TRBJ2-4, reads GAGVSQSPSNKVTEKGKDVELRCDPISGHTALYWYRQSLGQGLEFLIYFQGNSAPDKSGLPSDRFSAERTGGSVSTLTIQRTQQEDSAVYLCASSLQELAKNIQYFGAGTRLSVL.

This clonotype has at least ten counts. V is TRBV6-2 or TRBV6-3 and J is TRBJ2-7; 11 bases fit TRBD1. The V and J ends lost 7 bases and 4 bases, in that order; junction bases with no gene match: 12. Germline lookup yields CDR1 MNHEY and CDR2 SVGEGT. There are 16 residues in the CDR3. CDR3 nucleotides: TGTGCCAGCACACCCCCCGGACAGGGGGCGTTTTACGAGCAGTACTTC. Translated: CASTPPGQGAFYEQYF.

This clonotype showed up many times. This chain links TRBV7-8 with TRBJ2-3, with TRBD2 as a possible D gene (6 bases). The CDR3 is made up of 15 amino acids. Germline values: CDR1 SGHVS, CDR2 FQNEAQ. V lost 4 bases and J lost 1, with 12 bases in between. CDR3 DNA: TGTGCCAGCAGCTCCATCCCGGGGGGCACAGATACGCAGTATTTT. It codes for CASSSIPGGTDTQYF.

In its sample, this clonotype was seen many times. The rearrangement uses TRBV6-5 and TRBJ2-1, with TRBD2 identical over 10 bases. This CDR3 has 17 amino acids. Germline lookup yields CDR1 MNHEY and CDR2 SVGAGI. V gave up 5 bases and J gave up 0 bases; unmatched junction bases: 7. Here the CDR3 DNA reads TGTGCCAGCAGTATACTAGCGGGGCCGAGCTCCTACAATGAGCAGTTCTTC. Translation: CASSILAGPSSYNEQFF.

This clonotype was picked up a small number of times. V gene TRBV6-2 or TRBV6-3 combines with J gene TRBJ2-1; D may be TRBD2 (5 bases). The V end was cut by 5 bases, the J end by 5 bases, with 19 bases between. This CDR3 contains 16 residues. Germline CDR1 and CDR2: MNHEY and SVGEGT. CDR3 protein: CASSTLAKTGNNEQFF. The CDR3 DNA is TGTGCCAGCAGTACCTTAGCGAAAACCGGGAACAATGAGCAGTTCTTC.

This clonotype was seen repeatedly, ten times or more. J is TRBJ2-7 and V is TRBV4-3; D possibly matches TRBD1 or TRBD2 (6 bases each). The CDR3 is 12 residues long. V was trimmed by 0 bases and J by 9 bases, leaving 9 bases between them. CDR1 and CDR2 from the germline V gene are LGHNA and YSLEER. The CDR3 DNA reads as TGCGCCAGCAGCCAAGATCGGGGGCGGCAGTACTTC. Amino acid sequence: CASSQDRGRQYF.

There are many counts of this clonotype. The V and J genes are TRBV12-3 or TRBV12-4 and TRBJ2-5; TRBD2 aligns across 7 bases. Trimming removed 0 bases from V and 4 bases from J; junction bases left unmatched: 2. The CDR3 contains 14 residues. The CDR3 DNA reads TGTGCCAGCAGTTTAGCGGGAGGGCGAGAGACCCAGTACTTC. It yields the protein CASSLAGGRETQYF.

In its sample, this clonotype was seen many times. The CDR3 bases are TGTGCCAGCAGTTTCGGCCTTACTAGCGGTCGCAATGAGCAGTTCTTC. This encodes CASSFGLTSGRNEQFF. The V call is TRBV12-3 or TRBV12-4, the J call TRBJ2-1; the match to TRBD2 covers 8 bases. CDR3 size: 16 residues. V trimming: 3 bases; J trimming: 6 bases; junction bases outside the gene matches: 10.

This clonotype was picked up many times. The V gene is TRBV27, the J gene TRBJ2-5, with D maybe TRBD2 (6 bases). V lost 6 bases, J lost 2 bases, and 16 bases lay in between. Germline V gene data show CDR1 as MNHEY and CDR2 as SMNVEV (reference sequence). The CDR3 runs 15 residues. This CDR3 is CASSRGVTPQETQYF. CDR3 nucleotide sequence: TGTGCCAGCAGCCGCGGGGTGACACCACAAGAGACCCAGTACTTC.

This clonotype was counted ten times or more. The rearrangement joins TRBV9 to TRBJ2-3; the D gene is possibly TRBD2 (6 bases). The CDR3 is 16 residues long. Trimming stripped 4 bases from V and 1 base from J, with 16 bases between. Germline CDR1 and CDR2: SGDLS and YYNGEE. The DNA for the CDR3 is TGTGCCAGCAGCAAACACGGGACTGGGGGCACAGATACGCAGTATTTT. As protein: CASSKHGTGGTDTQYF.

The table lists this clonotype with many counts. CDR3 sequence (DNA): TGCGCCAGCAGCTTGGGAGGCATCACAGATACGCAGTATTTT. Translating gives CASSLGGITDTQYF. The chain combines TRBV5-1 with TRBJ2-3; D unresolved. Germline CDR1 reads SGHRS; CDR2 reads YFSETQ. There are 14 residues in the CDR3. V was cut by 0 bases and J by 2 bases, with 7 bases left in between.

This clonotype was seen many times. CDR3 coding DNA: TGCAGTGCCTCCTTGTGGGCTAGCGGGTTCACAGATACGCAGTATTTT. The encoded protein is CSASLWASGFTDTQYF. The V gene is TRBV20-1, the J gene TRBJ2-3; TRBD2 agrees at 8 bases. This CDR3 contains 16 residues. Per the germline V gene, CDR1 is DFQATT and CDR2 is SNEGSKA (reference sequence). Trimming removed 6 bases from V and 2 bases from J; junction bases left unmatched: 13.

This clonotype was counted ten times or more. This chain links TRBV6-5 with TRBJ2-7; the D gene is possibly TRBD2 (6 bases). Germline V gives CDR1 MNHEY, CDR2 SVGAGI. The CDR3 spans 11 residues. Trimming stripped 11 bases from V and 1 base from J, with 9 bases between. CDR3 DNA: TGTGCCGCCGGGACTTCCTACGAGCAGTACTTC. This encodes CAAGTSYEQYF.

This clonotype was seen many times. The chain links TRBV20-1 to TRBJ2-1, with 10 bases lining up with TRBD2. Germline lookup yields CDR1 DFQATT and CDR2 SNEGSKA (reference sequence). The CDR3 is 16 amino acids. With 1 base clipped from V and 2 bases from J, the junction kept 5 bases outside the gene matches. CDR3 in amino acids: CSARAIAGGPYNEQFF. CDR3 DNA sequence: TGCAGTGCTAGAGCGATAGCGGGAGGCCCCTACAATGAGCAGTTCTTC.

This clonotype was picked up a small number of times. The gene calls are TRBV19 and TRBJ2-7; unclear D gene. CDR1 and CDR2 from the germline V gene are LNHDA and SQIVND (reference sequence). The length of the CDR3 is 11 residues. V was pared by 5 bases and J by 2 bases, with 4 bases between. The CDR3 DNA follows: TGTGCCAGTAGTGCTGCCTACGAGCAGTACTTC. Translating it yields CASSAAYEQYF.

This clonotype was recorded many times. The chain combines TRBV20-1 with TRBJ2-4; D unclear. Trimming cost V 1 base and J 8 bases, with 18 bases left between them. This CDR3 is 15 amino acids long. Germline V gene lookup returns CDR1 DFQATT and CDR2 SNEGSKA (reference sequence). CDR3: CSARGQDIGRDIQYF. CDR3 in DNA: TGCAGTGCTAGAGGTCAGGATATCGGCCGCGACATTCAGTACTTC.